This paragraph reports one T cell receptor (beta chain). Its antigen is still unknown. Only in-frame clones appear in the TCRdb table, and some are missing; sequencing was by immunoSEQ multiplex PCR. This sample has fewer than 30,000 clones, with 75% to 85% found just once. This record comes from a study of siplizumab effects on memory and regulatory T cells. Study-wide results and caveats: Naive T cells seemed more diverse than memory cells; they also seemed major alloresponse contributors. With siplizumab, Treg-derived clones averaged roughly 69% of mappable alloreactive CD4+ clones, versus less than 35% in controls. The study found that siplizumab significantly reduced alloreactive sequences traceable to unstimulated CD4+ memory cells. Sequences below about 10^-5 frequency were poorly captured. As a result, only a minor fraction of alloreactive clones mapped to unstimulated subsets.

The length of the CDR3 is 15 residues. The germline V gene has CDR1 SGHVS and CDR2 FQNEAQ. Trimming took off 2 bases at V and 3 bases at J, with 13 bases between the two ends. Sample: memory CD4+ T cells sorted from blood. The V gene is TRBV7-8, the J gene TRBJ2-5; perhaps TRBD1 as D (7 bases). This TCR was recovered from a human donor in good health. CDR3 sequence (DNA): TGTGCCAGCAGCTTAATGGGGGGACAGAAAGAGACCCAGTACTTC. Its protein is CASSLMGGQKETQYF. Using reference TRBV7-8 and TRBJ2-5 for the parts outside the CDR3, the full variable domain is GAGVSQSPRYKVAKRGQDVALRCDPISGHVSLFWYQQALGQGPEFLTYFQNEAQLDKSGLPSDRFFAERPEGSVSTLKIQRTQQEDSAVYLCASSLMGGQKETQYFGPGTRLLVL.